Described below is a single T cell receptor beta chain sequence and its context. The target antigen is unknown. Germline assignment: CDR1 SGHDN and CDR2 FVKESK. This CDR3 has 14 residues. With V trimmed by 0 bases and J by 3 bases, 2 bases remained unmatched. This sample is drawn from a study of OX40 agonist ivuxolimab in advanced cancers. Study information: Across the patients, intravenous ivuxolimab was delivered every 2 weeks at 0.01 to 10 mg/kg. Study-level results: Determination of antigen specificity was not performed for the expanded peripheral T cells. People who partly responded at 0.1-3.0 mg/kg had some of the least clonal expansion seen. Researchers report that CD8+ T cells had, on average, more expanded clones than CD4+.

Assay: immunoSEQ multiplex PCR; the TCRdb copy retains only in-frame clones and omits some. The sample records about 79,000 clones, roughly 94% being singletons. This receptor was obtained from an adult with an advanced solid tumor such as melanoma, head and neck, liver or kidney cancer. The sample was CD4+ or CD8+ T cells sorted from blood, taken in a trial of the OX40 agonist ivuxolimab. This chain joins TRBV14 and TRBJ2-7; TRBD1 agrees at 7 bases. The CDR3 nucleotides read TGTGCCAGCAGCCAAGATAGGGACAGCTACGAGCAGTACTTC. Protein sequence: CASSQDRDSYEQYF.